This TCR beta chain was profiled in a study of regulatory T cells in long-lasting Graves disease. General study findings and limits: Authors noted too few samples as a limitation.

For TCR beta, libraries came from iRepertoire HTBI primers and Arm-PCR of CDR3 regions. TCRdb passed the multiplex PCR reads through MiXCR, listing each CDR3 protein once. Among about 430,000 distinct CDR3 sequences, 21% were seen once, and the ten largest hold approximately 14%. With regard to this clonotype: Its antigen is still unknown.

This sample's time point: persistent/refractory GD, antithyroid drugs over 5 years with positive TRAb. There was RNA extracted from PBMCs, and the TCR library was made from it. The V and J ends lost 1 base and 6 bases, in that order; junction bases with no gene match: 11. Germline V gene sequence: CDR1 SGHTA, CDR2 FQGNSA. The CDR3 loop spans 18 amino acids. The clonotype comes from a female donor with Graves disease. The material was peripheral blood mononuclear cells (PBMCs), obtained when the disease was refractory, from a patient treated with antithyroid drugs. V is TRBV7-2 and J is TRBJ2-3; 12 bases are shared with TRBD2. Here the CDR3 DNA reads TGTGCCAGCAGCTTAGATTACGCTAGCGGGAGGGCCGGGGATACGCAGTATTTT. This codes for CASSLDYASGRAGDTQYF.